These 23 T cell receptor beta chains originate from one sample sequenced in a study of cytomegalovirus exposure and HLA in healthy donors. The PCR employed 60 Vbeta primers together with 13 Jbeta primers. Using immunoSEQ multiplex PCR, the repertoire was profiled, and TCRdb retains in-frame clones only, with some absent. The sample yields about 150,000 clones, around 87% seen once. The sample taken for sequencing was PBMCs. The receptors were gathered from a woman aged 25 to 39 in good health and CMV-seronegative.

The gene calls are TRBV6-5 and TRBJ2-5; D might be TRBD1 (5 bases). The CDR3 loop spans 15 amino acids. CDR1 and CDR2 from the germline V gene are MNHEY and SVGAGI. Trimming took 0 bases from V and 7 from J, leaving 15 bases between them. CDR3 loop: CASSYSTSARGTQYF. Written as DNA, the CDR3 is TGTGCCAGCAGTTACTCGACCAGCGCAAGGGGGACCCAGTACTTC.

CDR3: CASSEGLNTEAFF. Here the CDR3 DNA reads TGTGCCAGCAGCGAGGGACTCAACACTGAAGCTTTCTTT. This sequence joins TRBV9 and TRBJ1-1, with a possible D match to TRBD1 (5 bases). The germline V gene encodes CDR1 SGDLS and CDR2 YYNGEE. Trimming left V 3 bases short and J 2 bases short, with 8 bases between. The CDR3 loop spans 13 amino acids.

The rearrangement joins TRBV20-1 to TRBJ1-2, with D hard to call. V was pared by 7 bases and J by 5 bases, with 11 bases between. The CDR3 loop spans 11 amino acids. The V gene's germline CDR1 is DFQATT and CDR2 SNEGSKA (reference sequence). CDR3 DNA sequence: TGCAGTGTTAGGCGTGATTATGGCTACACCTTC. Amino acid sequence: CSVRRDYGYTF.

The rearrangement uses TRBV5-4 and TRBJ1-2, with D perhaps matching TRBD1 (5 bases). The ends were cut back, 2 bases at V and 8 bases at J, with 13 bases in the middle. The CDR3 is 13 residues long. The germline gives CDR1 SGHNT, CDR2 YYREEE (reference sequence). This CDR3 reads CASSFFIQGGYTF. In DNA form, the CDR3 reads TGTGCCAGCAGCTTTTTTATCCAGGGCGGCTACACCTTC.

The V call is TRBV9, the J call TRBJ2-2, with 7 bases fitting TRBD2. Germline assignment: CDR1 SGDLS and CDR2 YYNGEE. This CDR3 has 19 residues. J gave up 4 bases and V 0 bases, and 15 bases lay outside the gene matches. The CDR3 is CASSVVPTLGLAATGELFF. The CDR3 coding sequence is TGTGCCAGCAGCGTAGTCCCAACCCTGGGGCTAGCGGCCACCGGGGAGCTGTTTTTT.

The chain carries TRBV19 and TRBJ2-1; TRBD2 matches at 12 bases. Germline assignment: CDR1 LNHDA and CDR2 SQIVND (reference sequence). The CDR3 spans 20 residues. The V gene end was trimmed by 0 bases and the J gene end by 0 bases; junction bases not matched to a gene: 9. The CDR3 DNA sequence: TGTGCCAGTAGTATAGAGCGACTAGCGGGAGTAGTTAGCTCCTACAATGAGCAGTTCTTC. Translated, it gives CASSIERLAGVVSSYNEQFF.

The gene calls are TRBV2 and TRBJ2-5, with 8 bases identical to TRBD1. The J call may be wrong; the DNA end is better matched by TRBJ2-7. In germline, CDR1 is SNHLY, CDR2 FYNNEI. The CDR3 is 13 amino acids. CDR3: CASSRTGTYEQYF. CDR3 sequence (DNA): TGTGCCAGCAGTCGGACAGGGACCTACGAGCAGTACTTC.

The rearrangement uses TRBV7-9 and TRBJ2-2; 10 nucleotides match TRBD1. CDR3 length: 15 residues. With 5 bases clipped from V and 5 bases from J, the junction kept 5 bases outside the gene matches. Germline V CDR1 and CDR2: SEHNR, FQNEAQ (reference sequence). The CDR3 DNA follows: TGTGCCAGCAGCGTGGGGACAGGGGCGACCGGGGAGCTGTTTTTT. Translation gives CASSVGTGATGELFF.

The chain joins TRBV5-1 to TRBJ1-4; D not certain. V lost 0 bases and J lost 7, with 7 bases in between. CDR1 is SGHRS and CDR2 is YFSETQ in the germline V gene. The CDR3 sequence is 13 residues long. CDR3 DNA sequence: TGCGCCAGCAGCTTGGTCCGGGGTGAAAAACTGTTTTTT. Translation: CASSLVRGEKLFF.

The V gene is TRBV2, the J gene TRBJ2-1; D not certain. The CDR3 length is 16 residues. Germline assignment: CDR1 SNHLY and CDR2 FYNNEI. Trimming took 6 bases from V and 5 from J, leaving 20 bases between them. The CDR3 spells CASRFPIEAWDNEQFF. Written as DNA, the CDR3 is TGTGCCAGCAGGTTCCCAATTGAGGCTTGGGACAATGAGCAGTTCTTC. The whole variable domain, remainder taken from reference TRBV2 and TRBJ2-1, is EPEVTQTPSHQVTQMGQEVILRCVPISNHLYFYWYRQILGQKVEFLVSFYNNEISEKSEIFDDQFSVERPDGSNFTLKIRSTKLEDSAMYFCASRFPIEAWDNEQFFGPGTRLTVL.

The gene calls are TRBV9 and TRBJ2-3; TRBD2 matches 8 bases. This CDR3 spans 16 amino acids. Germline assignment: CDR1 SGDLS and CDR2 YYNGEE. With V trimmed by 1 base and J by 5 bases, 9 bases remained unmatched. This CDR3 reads CASSVRYGGAIDTQYF. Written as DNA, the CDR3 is TGTGCCAGCAGCGTAAGATACGGGGGGGCCATAGATACGCAGTATTTT.

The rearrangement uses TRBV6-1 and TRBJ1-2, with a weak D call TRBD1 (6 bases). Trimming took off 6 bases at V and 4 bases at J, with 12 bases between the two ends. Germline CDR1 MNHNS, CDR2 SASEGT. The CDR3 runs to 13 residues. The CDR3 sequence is CASSPTGLYGYTF. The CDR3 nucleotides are TGTGCCAGCAGCCCCACAGGGCTCTATGGCTACACCTTC.

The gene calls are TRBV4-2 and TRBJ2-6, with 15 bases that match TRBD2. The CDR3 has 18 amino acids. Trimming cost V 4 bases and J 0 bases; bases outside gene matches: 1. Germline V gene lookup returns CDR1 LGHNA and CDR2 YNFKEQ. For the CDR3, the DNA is TGTGCCAGCAGCCGGGGACTAGCGGGAGGCTCTGGGGCCAACGTCCTGACTTTC. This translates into CASSRGLAGGSGANVLTF.

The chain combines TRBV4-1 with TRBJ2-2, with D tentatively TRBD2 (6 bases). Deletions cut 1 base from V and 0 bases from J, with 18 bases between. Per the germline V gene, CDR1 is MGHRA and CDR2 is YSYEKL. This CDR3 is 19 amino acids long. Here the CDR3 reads CASSQVLGGSVANTGELFF. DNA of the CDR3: TGCGCCAGCAGCCAAGTGCTCGGAGGGTCAGTCGCGAACACCGGGGAGCTGTTTTTT.

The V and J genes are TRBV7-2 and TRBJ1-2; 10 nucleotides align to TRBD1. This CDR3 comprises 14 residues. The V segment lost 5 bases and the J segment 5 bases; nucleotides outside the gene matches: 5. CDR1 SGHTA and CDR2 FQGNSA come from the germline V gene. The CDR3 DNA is TGTGCCAGCAGCCCTGGGGGACAGGGGTATGGCTACACCTTC. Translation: CASSPGGQGYGYTF.

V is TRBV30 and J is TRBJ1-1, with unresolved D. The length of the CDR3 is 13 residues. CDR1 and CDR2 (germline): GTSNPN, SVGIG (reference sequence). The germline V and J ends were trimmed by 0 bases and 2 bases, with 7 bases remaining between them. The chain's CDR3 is CAWSVLYNTEAFF. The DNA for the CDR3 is TGTGCCTGGAGTGTACTGTATAACACTGAAGCTTTCTTT.

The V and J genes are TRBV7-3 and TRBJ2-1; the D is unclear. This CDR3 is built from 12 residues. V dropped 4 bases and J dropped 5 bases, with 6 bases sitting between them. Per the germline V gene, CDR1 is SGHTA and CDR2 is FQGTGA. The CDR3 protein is CASSSLDNEQFF. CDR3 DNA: TGTGCCAGCAGCTCCTTAGACAATGAGCAGTTCTTC.

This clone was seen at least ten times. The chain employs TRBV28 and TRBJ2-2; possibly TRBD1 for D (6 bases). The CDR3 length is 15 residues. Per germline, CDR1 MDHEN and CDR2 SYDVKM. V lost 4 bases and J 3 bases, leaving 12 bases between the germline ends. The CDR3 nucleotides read TGTGCCAGCAGTTCCGGGACAACTCACACCGGGGAGCTGTTTTTT. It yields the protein CASSSGTTHTGELFF.

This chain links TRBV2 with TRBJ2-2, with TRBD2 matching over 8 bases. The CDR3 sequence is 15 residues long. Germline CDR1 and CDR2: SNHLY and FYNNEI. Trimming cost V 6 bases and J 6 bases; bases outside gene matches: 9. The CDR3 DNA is TGTGCCAGCAGAGCAGAAGCGGGGGTAGCCGGGGAGCTGTTTTTT. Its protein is CASRAEAGVAGELFF.

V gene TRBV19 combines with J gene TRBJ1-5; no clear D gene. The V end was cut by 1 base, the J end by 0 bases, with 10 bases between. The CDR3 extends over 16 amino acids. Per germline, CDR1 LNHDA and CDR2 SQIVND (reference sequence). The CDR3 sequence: CASSIGVRGSNQPQHF. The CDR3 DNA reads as TGTGCCAGTAGTATAGGGGTCCGGGGTAGCAATCAGCCCCAGCATTTT.

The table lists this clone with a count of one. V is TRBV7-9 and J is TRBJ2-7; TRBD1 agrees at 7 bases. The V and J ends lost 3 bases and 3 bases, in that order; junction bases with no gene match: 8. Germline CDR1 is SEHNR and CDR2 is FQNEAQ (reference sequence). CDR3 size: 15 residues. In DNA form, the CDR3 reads TGTGCCAGCAGCTTTGTGGACAGGAGCAACTACGAGCAGTACTTC. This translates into CASSFVDRSNYEQYF.

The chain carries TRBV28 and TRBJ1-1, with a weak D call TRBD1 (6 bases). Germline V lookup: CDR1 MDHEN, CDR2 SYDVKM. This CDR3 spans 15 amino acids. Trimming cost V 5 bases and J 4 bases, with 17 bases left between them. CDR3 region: CASSILTGLPTEAFF. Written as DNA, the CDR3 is TGTGCCAGCAGTATTCTTACAGGGTTACCCACTGAAGCTTTCTTT. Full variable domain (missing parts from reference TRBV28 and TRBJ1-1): DVKVTQSSRYLVKRTGEKVFLECVQDMDHENMFWYRQDPGLGLRLIYFSYDVKMKEKGDIPEGYSVSREKKERFSLILESASTNQTSMYLCASSILTGLPTEAFFGQGTRLTVV.

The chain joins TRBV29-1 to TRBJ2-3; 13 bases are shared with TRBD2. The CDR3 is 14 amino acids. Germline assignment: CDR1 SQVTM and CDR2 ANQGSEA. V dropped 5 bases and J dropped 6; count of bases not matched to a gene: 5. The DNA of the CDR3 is TGCAGCGTTAGGACTAGCGGGAGTTCCGATACGCAGTATTTT. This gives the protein CSVRTSGSSDTQYF.